A selection of T cell receptor beta chains follows, all from one sample in a study of breast tumors, draining lymph nodes, adjacent tissues. TCRdb itself ran the multiplex PCR reads through MiXCR, one entry per CDR3 protein. The sample yields about 200,000 distinct CDR3 sequences, around a third seen once. The source material was axillary lymph node tissue. Receptor source: a female donor with breast cancer. Some clones in this sample may be carry-over from other donors' samples. The CDR3 runs from the conserved cysteine through the conserved F or W. The D gene is left open where the match is weak. Clone size is not always given. Where it is, it says once, few, many or a class for expanded clones.

size: many
V: TRBV5-8
length: 17
J: TRBJ2-6
D: TRBD1
DNA: TGTGCCAGCACCCTAGACAGGGGGGCGCCTGGGGCCAACGTCCTGACTTTC
CDR3: CASTLDRGAPGANVLTF

size: many
V: TRBV5-1
length: 14
J: TRBJ2-5
D: NA
DNA: TGCGCCAGCAGCTTCTCCGAGAGGGGAGACACCCAGTACTTC
CDR3: CASSFSERGDTQYF

size: NA
V: TRBV20-1
length: 14
J: TRBJ2-6
D: NA
DNA: TGCAGTGCTACCCCGGGCGGCGGGGCCAACGTCCTGACTTTC
CDR3: CSATPGGGANVLTF

size: NA
V: TRBV20-1
length: 16
J: TRBJ2-7
D: TRBD2
DNA: TGCAGTGCACGTGGGACTAGCGGGAGGGCCCTCTACGAGCAGTACTTC
CDR3: CSARGTSGRALYEQYF

size: NA
V: TRBV6-4
length: 11
J: TRBJ2-2
D: NA
DNA: TGTGCCAGCAGTGAACAGCGGGAGCTGTTTTTT
CDR3: CASSEQRELFF

size: NA
V: TRBV15
length: 12
J: TRBJ2-3
D: NA
DNA: TGTGCCACCAGCAGACAGGGAGATACGCAGTATTTT
CDR3: CATSRQGDTQYF

size: few
V: TRBV7-7
length: 16
J: TRBJ1-1
D: NA
DNA: TGTGCTAGCAGCTCGCGGTGGGACTACCAAGTCACTGAAGCTTTCTTT
CDR3: CASSSRWDYQVTEAFF

size: many
V: TRBV7-9
length: 13
J: TRBJ2-5
D: NA
DNA: TGTGCCAGCAGCTTTAACAGGGTGGAGACCCAGTACTTC
CDR3: CASSFNRVETQYF

size: NA
V: TRBV7-2
length: 14
J: TRBJ2-5
D: NA
DNA: TGTGCCAGCAGCTTAGCGGTACCGCAGGGCACCCAGTACTTC
CDR3: CASSLAVPQGTQYF

size: many
V: TRBV9
length: 14
J: TRBJ1-2
D: NA
DNA: TGTGCCAGCAGCGTAGGGTTGCAGGGTGATGGCTACACCTTC
CDR3: CASSVGLQGDGYTF

size: many
V: TRBV7-2
length: 16
J: TRBJ2-7
D: NA
DNA: TGTGCCAGCAGCCGGGGCGGGGCGGGGGCCTCCTACGAGCAGTACTTC
CDR3: CASSRGGAGASYEQYF

size: many
V: TRBV11-2
length: 16
J: TRBJ2-3
D: NA
DNA: TGTGCCAGCACCCTCGGGGACTGGTTATCCACAGATACGCAGTATTTT
CDR3: CASTLGDWLSTDTQYF

size: NA
V: TRBV29-1
length: 14
J: TRBJ1-1
D: TRBD1
DNA: TGCAGCGTTACGAACAGGGGGCGGAACACTGAAGCTTTCTTT
CDR3: CSVTNRGRNTEAFF

size: NA
V: TRBV7-3
length: 14
J: TRBJ1-1
D: NA
DNA: TGTGCCAGCAGCTCGAGGGGCGGCCACGCTGAAGCTTTCTTT
CDR3: CASSSRGGHAEAFF

size: once
V: TRBV10-1
length: 15
J: TRBJ2-7
D: TRBD1
DNA: TGCGCCAGCAGTGAGGGACAGGGGAACTCCTACGAGCAGTACTTC
CDR3: CASSEGQGNSYEQYF

size: many
V: TRBV5-8
length: 17
J: TRBJ1-2
D: NA
DNA: TGTGCCAGCAGCTTTAAGTTGTCTCGTGGAACTAGCTATGGCTACACCTTC
CDR3: CASSFKLSRGTSYGYTF

size: NA
V: TRBV7-8
length: 19
J: TRBJ1-5
D: TRBD1
DNA: TGTGCCAGCAGCTTACTCAGCAGGTACAGGGGGCAAAGCAATCAGCCCCAGCATTTT
CDR3: CASSLLSRYRGQSNQPQHF

size: many
V: TRBV3-2
length: 18
J: TRBJ1-6
D: NA
DNA: TGTGCCAGCAGCGGCCGGGACAGGGGGCGCGTCAGGAATTCACCCCTCCACTTT
CDR3: CASSGRDRGRVRNSPLHF

size: many
V: TRBV3-1
length: 18
J: TRBJ1-3
D: TRBD1
DNA: TGTGCCAGCAGCCAAGATAAACAGGGGGCCTTCTCTGGAAACACCATATATTTT
CDR3: CASSQDKQGAFSGNTIYF

size: NA
V: TRBV4-3
length: 16
J: TRBJ2-3
D: TRBD2
DNA: TGCGCCAGCAGCCAAAAGACTAGCGGAAACACAGATACGCAGTATTTT
CDR3: CASSQKTSGNTDTQYF

size: NA
V: TRBV20-1
length: 15
J: TRBJ2-5
D: TRBD1
DNA: TGCAGTGCCAGTAGTATAGGGACAGACCAAGAGACCCAGTACTTC
CDR3: CSASSIGTDQETQYF

size: many
V: TRBV7-9
length: 15
J: TRBJ2-1
D: TRBD1
DNA: TGTGCCAGCAGCTTTACAGGGGCAGGGTACAATGAGCAGTTCTTC
CDR3: CASSFTGAGYNEQFF

size: NA
V: TRBV19
length: 15
J: TRBJ1-4
D: TRBD1
DNA: TGTGCCAGCAGTATTGGCGGGACAGGGGGTGAAAAACTGTTTTTT
CDR3: CASSIGGTGGEKLFF

size: many
V: TRBV4-1
length: 16
J: TRBJ2-1
D: TRBD2
DNA: TGCGCCAGCAGCCAAGATAGGACTAGCGGGTGGAATGAGCAGTTCTTC
CDR3: CASSQDRTSGWNEQFF

size: many
V: TRBV12-3/TRBV12-4
length: 16
J: TRBJ2-3
D: NA
DNA: TGTGCCAGCAGTCCCCTCTTAACCTCTCTAGGAGATACGCAGTATTTT
CDR3: CASSPLLTSLGDTQYF

size: many
V: TRBV24-1
length: 18
J: TRBJ2-1
D: TRBD2
DNA: TGTGCCACCAGTGACAATGCGGGCGGGGGAGCCATTTGGAATGAGCAGTTCTTC
CDR3: CATSDNAGGGAIWNEQFF

size: NA
V: TRBV20-1
length: 15
J: TRBJ1-4
D: TRBD1
DNA: TGCAGTGCAGACCGACGACAGGGCCGCGATGAAAAACTGTTTTTT
CDR3: CSADRRQGRDEKLFF